The rows below give T cell receptor beta chains drawn from one sample of a study of T cell responses to AZD1222 COVID-19 vaccine. Only in-frame clones appear in the TCRdb table, and some are missing; sequencing was by immunoSEQ multiplex PCR. The table records 150,000 to 200,000 clones, less than 95% of them present only once. Sequenced material: peripheral blood, taken 28 days after the second AZD1222 dose. The receptors were gathered from an adult who received the AZD1222 COVID-19 vaccine. The CDR3 runs from the conserved cysteine through the conserved F or W. The D gene is left open where the match is weak. Clone size is not always given. Where it is, it says once, few, many or a class for expanded clones.

d_gene	abundance	v_gene	j_gene	CDR3nt	CDR3aa
.	.	TRBV5-1	TRBJ2-5	TGCGCCAGCAGCTTCGATCAAGAGACCCAGTACTTC	CASSFDQETQYF
.	.	TRBV29-1	TRBJ2-5	TGCAGCGTTGAGAGGCAGCAAGAGACCCAGTACTTC	CSVERQQETQYF
.	.	TRBV5-4	TRBJ1-4	TGTGCCAGCAGCTTTTATTCAACTAATGAAAAACTGTTTTTT	CASSFYSTNEKLFF
.	.	TRBV14	TRBJ2-7	TGTGCCAGCAGCCAAGTAGCGTACGGCGGGCAGTACTTC	CASSQVAYGGQYF
.	few	TRBV6-5	TRBJ1-2	TGTGCCAGCCAGAACGGCTTTAACTATGGCTACACCTTC	CASQNGFNYGYTF
.	.	TRBV30	TRBJ1-3	TGTGCCTGGGTCAGGTGGCCGGGAAACACCATATATTTT	CAWVRWPGNTIYF
TRBD2	few	TRBV3-1/TRBV3-2	TRBJ2-1	TGTGCCAGCAGCCAAAGCGGGACGAAATACAATGAGCAGTTCTTC	CASSQSGTKYNEQFF
TRBD1	.	TRBV18	TRBJ2-7	TGTGCCAGCTCACCGCCGTCACAGGGGAACTACGAGCAGTACTTC	CASSPPSQGNYEQYF
.	.	TRBV7-2	TRBJ2-2	TGTGCCAGCAGGCTGCCGACAGTACTGAACACCGGGGAGCTGTTTTTT	CASRLPTVLNTGELFF
.	once	TRBV21-1	TRBJ2-1	TGTGCCAGCAGCAAAAAGCTAGCGGGAAATACAACCCACTCCTACAATGAGCAGTTCTTC	CASSKKLAGNTTHSYNEQFF
TRBD1	.	TRBV27	TRBJ2-7	TGTGCCAGCAGTCCGAGTTCCGGGACAGGGCCCTACGAGCAGTACTTC	CASSPSSGTGPYEQYF
TRBD1	.	TRBV24-1	TRBJ1-2	TGTGCCACCAGTGGTCCGGGACAGGGGGCAGGTGGCTACACCTTC	CATSGPGQGAGGYTF
TRBD2	.	TRBV10-2	TRBJ2-3	TGCGCCAGCAGCCCCGGGGGACTAGCTAGCACAGATACGCAGTATTTT	CASSPGGLASTDTQYF
.	.	TRBV28	TRBJ2-7	TGTGCCAGCAGTCACGTACGGACCCGGGTTAGGAGGTCCTACGAGCAGTACTTC	CASSHVRTRVRRSYEQYF
TRBD1	.	TRBV7-9	TRBJ1-2	TGTGCCAGCAGCTTAAGGACAGGGGAAAACTATGGCTACACCTTC	CASSLRTGENYGYTF
TRBD1	.	TRBV6-5	TRBJ1-2	TGTGCCAGCAGTTACCAGACAGGGGCTAACTATGGCTACACCTTC	CASSYQTGANYGYTF
.	.	TRBV28	TRBJ1-5	TGTGCCAGCAGTTCCATTGGAGGCAATCAGCCCCAGCATTTT	CASSSIGGNQPQHF
.	once	TRBV5-5	TRBJ1-6	TGTGCCAGCAGCTTGGGTGGTGGGAGCGCCTATAATTCACCCCTCCACTTT	CASSLGGGSAYNSPLHF
.	.	TRBV9	TRBJ2-2	TGTGCCACCACCAGAAGGGAGAGCGCCGGGGAGCTGTTTTTT	CATTRRESAGELFF
TRBD1	.	TRBV29-1	TRBJ1-1	TGCAGCGCTCCGAGAGGCCAGGGGGCGCCGAACACTGAAGCTTTCTTT	CSAPRGQGAPNTEAFF
.	once	TRBV7-6	TRBJ2-6	TGTGCCAGCAGCTTTGGCCGTGTCTCCTCAAACGTCCTGACTTTC	CASSFGRVSSNVLTF
TRBD2	.	TRBV9	TRBJ2-3	TGTGCCAGCAGCGTAGTCGGGTGGCGGGAGGCCAGGGATACGCAGTATTTT	CASSVVGWREARDTQYF
.	.	TRBV6-5	TRBJ2-7	TGTGCCAGCAACGGAGACTCCTACGAGCAGTACTTC	CASNGDSYEQYF
.	.	TRBV24-1	TRBJ1-2	TGTGCCACCAGTGATGCCGTTGGGGGGGCCTATGGCTACACCTTC	CATSDAVGGAYGYTF
TRBD1	.	TRBV28	TRBJ1-2	TGTGCCAGCAGTGGACAGGGGGCGTATGGCTACACCTTC	CASSGQGAYGYTF
.	few	TRBV5-1	TRBJ2-7	TGCGCCAGCAGCTTGGGAGCGGCGTCAGCGATTTACGAGCAGTACTTC	CASSLGAASAIYEQYF
TRBD1	.	TRBV6-2/TRBV6-3	TRBJ2-7	TGTGCCAGCAGTTACCCCCCCCGGGACAGCTACGAGCAGTACTTC	CASSYPPRDSYEQYF
.	.	TRBV20-1	TRBJ2-7	TGCAGTGCTCCCGACAGCTACGAGCAGTACTTC	CSAPDSYEQYF
.	.	TRBV20-1	TRBJ2-5	TGCAGTGCTCCCCAAGAGACCCAGTACTTC	CSAPQETQYF
TRBD2	.	TRBV19	TRBJ2-1	TGTGCCAGTACTCAAGCGGGAGGGATAAGAGAGCAGTTCTTC	CASTQAGGIREQFF
.	.	TRBV5-1	TRBJ1-4	TGCGCCAGCAGCCCTAGGACAGACCTTGGGGAAAAACTGTTTTTT	CASSPRTDLGEKLFF
.	once	TRBV10-3	TRBJ1-4	TGTGCCATCAGTGGACAGCAAAATGAAAAACTGTTTTTT	CAISGQQNEKLFF
.	.	TRBV6-2/TRBV6-3	TRBJ1-5	TGTGCCAGCAGCCCCAGTGGGGGAGGTCAGCCCCAGCATTTT	CASSPSGGGQPQHF
TRBD2	.	TRBV4-1	TRBJ2-7	TGCGCCAGCAGCCAATTCACGGCTAGCGGGGAGTACGAGCAGTACTTC	CASSQFTASGEYEQYF
TRBD1	.	TRBV9	TRBJ2-1	TGTGCCAGCAGCCCCCAGACAGGGATGAATGAGCAGTTCTTC	CASSPQTGMNEQFF
.	.	TRBV5-6	TRBJ2-3	TGTGCCACTTCGGGACTCAGCACAGATACGCAGTATTTT	CATSGLSTDTQYF
.	once	TRBV5-4	TRBJ1-1	TGTGCCAGCAGGGGGAGCGTACGGGCCGGGGGTGAAGCTTTCTTT	CASRGSVRAGGEAFF
.	.	TRBV6-5	TRBJ1-2	TGTGCCAGCAGTTACTCGGGACACCTGGGCTACACCTTC	CASSYSGHLGYTF
TRBD2	.	TRBV10-2	TRBJ2-6	TGCGCCAGCAGCGGACTAGCGGGGACCTCTGGGGCCAACGTCCTGACTTTC	CASSGLAGTSGANVLTF
.	.	TRBV9	TRBJ1-4	TGTGCCAGCAGCGGGCCGCGGGGGGGTGAAAAACTGTTTTTT	CASSGPRGGEKLFF
TRBD1	few	TRBV19	TRBJ1-5	TGTGCCAGTAGGGACAGGGCAAGCAATCAGCCCCAGCATTTT	CASRDRASNQPQHF
.	.	TRBV3-1/TRBV3-2	TRBJ1-2	TGTGCCAGCAGCCACCGGGAGGGTGGCTACACCTTC	CASSHREGGYTF
.	.	TRBV12-3/TRBV12-4	TRBJ1-3	TGTGCCAGCAGTAGCCTGGGGGGAAACACCATATATTTT	CASSSLGGNTIYF
TRBD1	.	TRBV6-6	TRBJ1-1	TGTGCCAGCAGTGCCGCCCGGACAGGGGCCACTGAAGCTTTCTTT	CASSAARTGATEAFF
.	.	TRBV7-9	TRBJ1-3	TGTGCCAGCAGCCTCCAGACAAGTGTCACTGGAAACACCATATATTTT	CASSLQTSVTGNTIYF
.	.	TRBV5-1	TRBJ1-3	TGCGCCAGCAGCTTGGCAAACCCTGGAAACACCATATATTTT	CASSLANPGNTIYF
TRBD1	.	TRBV27	TRBJ2-7	TGTGCCAGCAGTCATAGGGGGGACAGGGCACGCGAGCAGTACTTC	CASSHRGDRAREQYF
.	.	TRBV3-1/TRBV3-2	TRBJ2-1	TGTGCCAGCAGCCAAGAACCCAGGGTAAGGTCCTACAATGAGCAGTTCTTC	CASSQEPRVRSYNEQFF
.	.	TRBV12-3/TRBV12-4	TRBJ1-2	TGTGCCAGCAGCTCAGGTGGAAACTATGGCTACACCTTC	CASSSGGNYGYTF
.	.	TRBV14	TRBJ1-4	TGTGCCAGCAGCCAGGGTCGGCAGACTGCAACTAATGAAAAACTGTTTTTT	CASSQGRQTATNEKLFF
TRBD2	few	TRBV6-5	TRBJ2-7	TGTGCCAGCAGACCCGGCATAGCGGGGAAGTACGAGCAGTACTTC	CASRPGIAGKYEQYF
.	.	TRBV28	TRBJ2-5	TGTGCCAGCAGCACCAGGAGGACATACCAAGAGACCCAGTACTTC	CASSTRRTYQETQYF
TRBD1	.	TRBV6-5	TRBJ1-3	TGTGCCAGCAGAGGGACAGGGGGAAACACCATATATTTT	CASRGTGGNTIYF
.	large	TRBV6-5	TRBJ1-2	TGTGCCAGCAGTTACGGGGGGAATGGCTACACCTTC	CASSYGGNGYTF